The rows below give T cell receptor beta chains drawn from one sample of a study of blood T cell repertoires in COVID-19. Profiled with immunoSEQ multiplex PCR; TCRdb holds only in-frame clones, not every one. The repertoire holds about 88,000 clones, with 80% to 95% as singletons. The sequenced material came from peripheral blood. The origin of the receptors is a man aged 18 to 35 with COVID-19, enrolled during active disease. CDR3s include the opening cysteine and the closing phenylalanine or tryptophan. The order of the fields is D gene, J gene, clone size, V gene, CDR3 DNA, CDR3 protein. The D gene is left open where the match is weak. Size values are once, few and many counts, or a class for expanded clones, and some rows have none.

NA	TRBJ2-7	NA	TRBV9	TGTGCCAGCAGCGTAGATGGGACTCCCATGGAGCAGTACTTC	CASSVDGTPMEQYF
NA	TRBJ2-6	NA	TRBV30	TGTGCCTGGTTGCACAGACCAAGCTCTGGGGCCAACGTCCTGACTTTC	CAWLHRPSSGANVLTF
NA	TRBJ2-7	NA	TRBV5-6	TGTGCCAGCAGCTTGGGGAGGGGAGAGCAGTACTTC	CASSLGRGEQYF
NA	TRBJ2-3	once	TRBV7-2	TGTGCCAGTCGGGAGCCTAGTCCCGATACGCAGTATTTT	CASREPSPDTQYF
NA	TRBJ2-3	NA	TRBV7-9	TGTGCCAGCAGCGTACAGGGATGGTCATCGGATACGCAGTATTTT	CASSVQGWSSDTQYF
NA	TRBJ1-1	NA	TRBV27	TGTGCCAGCAGTCACGCTTATATCAGCACTGAAGCTTTCTTT	CASSHAYISTEAFF
TRBD2	TRBJ2-7	NA	TRBV5-6	TGTGCCAGCAGCTTCGGACTAGCGCACTACGAGCAGTACTTC	CASSFGLAHYEQYF
NA	TRBJ2-5	NA	TRBV5-1	TGCGCCAGCAGCTTAGCGGAGATGAATCAAGAGACCCAGTACTTC	CASSLAEMNQETQYF
NA	TRBJ1-2	NA	TRBV5-6	TGTGCCAGCAGGGCCACCTATGGCTACACCTTC	CASRATYGYTF
NA	TRBJ1-1	NA	TRBV5-6	TGTGCCAGCAGCTCCGGGGGGTGGACTGAAGCTTTCTTT	CASSSGGWTEAFF
TRBD2	TRBJ2-7	NA	TRBV10-3	TGTGCCATCAGTAACCTAGCGGGACGATCCTACGAGCAGTACTTC	CAISNLAGRSYEQYF
TRBD1	TRBJ1-4	NA	TRBV6-4	TGTGCCAGCAGACAGACAGGGGGCAGTGCGGGAAAACTGTTTTTT	CASRQTGGSAGKLFF
TRBD1	TRBJ1-6	NA	TRBV7-9	TGTGCCAGCAGCTTTGGACAGGGGAGCTCCTATAATTCACCCCTCCACTTT	CASSFGQGSSYNSPLHF
TRBD2	TRBJ2-7	NA	TRBV4-3	TGCGCCAGCAGCCAAGATAGGTCAGCGGGAGGGTCCTACGAGCAGTACTTC	CASSQDRSAGGSYEQYF
NA	TRBJ1-3	NA	TRBV5-1	TGCGCCAGCAGCTTGGCTCAGGGCCCTGGAAACACCATATATTTT	CASSLAQGPGNTIYF